The 22 T cell receptor beta chains presented below share a single source sample, sequenced in a study of T cell changes during pregnancy in multiple sclerosis. Clones were sequenced by immunoSEQ multiplex PCR, and TCRdb holds only the in-frame ones, with some missing. The sample gives tens of thousands of clones, 91% of which show up once; about 2.2% is in the top ten. The starting material was peripheral blood, obtained in the third trimester of pregnancy. Receptor source: a female donor in good health, enrolled as a control in a pregnancy study.

The rearrangement links TRBV5-6 to TRBJ2-2; 8 bases fit TRBD2. Germline V lookup: CDR1 SGHDT, CDR2 YYEEEE. There are 17 residues in the CDR3. V dropped 4 bases and J dropped 6; count of bases not matched to a gene: 14. The CDR3 sequence: CASSLTSGLAYPGELFF. CDR3 nucleotide sequence: TGTGCCAGCAGCCTGACCAGCGGACTAGCTTATCCCGGGGAGCTGTTTTTT. The full variable domain, in which reference TRBV5-6 and TRBJ2-2 provide the parts outside the CDR3, is DAGVTQSPTHLIKTRGQQVTLRCSPKSGHDTVSWYQQALGQGPQFIFQYYEEEERQRGNFPDRFSGHQFPNYSSELNVNALLLGDSALYLCASSLTSGLAYPGELFFGEGSRLTVL.

The gene calls are TRBV28 and TRBJ2-7; 10 nucleotides align to TRBD2. V dropped 2 bases and J dropped 3; count of bases not matched to a gene: 10. The CDR3 is 17 residues long. Germline CDR1 MDHEN, CDR2 SYDVKM. The CDR3 DNA follows: TGTGCCAGCAGTTTACGGCTAGCGGGAGTAGGTGTCTACGAGCAGTACTTC. This codes for CASSLRLAGVGVYEQYF.

This sequence joins TRBV7-2 and TRBJ2-1, with D perhaps matching TRBD2 (7 bases). Germline V gene lookup returns CDR1 SGHTA and CDR2 FQGNSA. V was shortened by 1 base and J by 4 bases, with 14 bases between the two germline ends. CDR3 length equals 16 residues. The chain's CDR3 is CASSLGAGGPYNEQFF. The CDR3 bases are TGTGCCAGCAGCTTAGGGGCCGGGGGGCCATACAATGAGCAGTTCTTC.

The chain uses TRBV19 and TRBJ2-2; 11 bases line up with TRBD2. The CDR3 extends over 15 amino acids. CDR1 is LNHDA and CDR2 is SQIVND in the germline V gene (reference sequence). Unmatched junction bases numbered 4, after V lost 3 bases and J lost 7 bases. CDR3 protein: CASSMLAGGNGELFF. CDR3 nucleotides: TGTGCCAGTAGTATGCTAGCGGGGGGTAACGGGGAGCTGTTTTTT.

The CDR3 nucleotides are TGCGCCAGCAGCCAAGAGGGGGGACTAACCTCCTACAATGAGCAGTTCTTC. Its translation: CASSQEGGLTSYNEQFF. The chain carries TRBV4-1 and TRBJ2-1; TRBD2 agrees at 7 bases. The V gene end was trimmed by 0 bases and the J gene end by 0 bases; junction bases not matched to a gene: 5. From germline, CDR1 is MGHRA and CDR2 YSYEKL. This CDR3 contains 17 residues.

The J gene is TRBJ2-1, the V gene TRBV25-1, with unresolved D. The CDR3 totals 11 residues. The V gene lost 4 bases and the J gene lost 13 bases, with 11 bases spanning the gap. From germline, CDR1 is MGHDK and CDR2 SYGVNS. The CDR3 loop reads CASSGSRRQFF. In nucleotides, the CDR3 is TGTGCCAGCAGTGGATCTAGGAGACAGTTCTTC.

J is TRBJ2-7 and V is TRBV5-4, with 10 bases aligning to TRBD2. CDR3 size: 15 residues. From germline, CDR1 is SGHNT and CDR2 YYREEE (reference sequence). Trimming at V came to 3 bases and at J to 7 bases, leaving 10 bases not matched to a gene. The CDR3 DNA reads as TGTGCCAGCAGCTCGACTAGCGGGCGCCTAGGGGAGCAGTACTTC. This codes for CASSSTSGRLGEQYF.

This rearrangement joins TRBV7-6 to TRBJ2-3; D is uncertain. The V end lost 1 base, the J end lost 5 bases, and 13 bases lay between the germline ends. The CDR3 runs to 15 residues. Germline V lookup: CDR1 SGHVS, CDR2 FNYEAQ. The CDR3 sequence: CASSLVLGSRDTQYF. CDR3 bases: TGTGCCAGCAGCTTAGTTCTTGGCTCTAGAGATACGCAGTATTTT. The whole variable domain, remainder taken from reference TRBV7-6 and TRBJ2-3, is GAGVSQSPRYKVTKRGQDVALRCDPISGHVSLYWYRQALGQGPEFLTYFNYEAQQDKSGLPNDRFSAERPEGSISTLTIQRTEQRDSAMYRCASSLVLGSRDTQYFGPGTRLTVL.

The chain uses TRBV5-6 and TRBJ1-1; 9 bases fit TRBD1. Germline lookup yields CDR1 SGHDT and CDR2 YYEEEE. The CDR3 has 15 residues. With V trimmed by 3 bases and J by 1 base, 4 bases remained unmatched. The CDR3 spells CASSSGQGRNTEAFF. CDR3 sequence (DNA): TGTGCCAGCAGCTCAGGACAGGGGCGGAACACTGAAGCTTTCTTT.

This clone was recorded a few times. This chain joins TRBV30 and TRBJ1-1; D gene uncertain. V lost 0 bases to trimming and J lost 7 bases, with 12 bases between them. The CDR3 sequence is 13 residues long. The germline gives CDR1 GTSNPN, CDR2 SVGIG (reference sequence). CDR3 DNA: TGTGCCTGGAGTGTACTTTCCCAAAGTGAAGCTTTCTTT. It encodes CAWSVLSQSEAFF.

In its sample, this clone was seen a few times. This rearrangement joins TRBV19 to TRBJ1-1; TRBD1 matches at 8 bases. The CDR3 sequence is 13 residues long. Germline values: CDR1 LNHDA, CDR2 SQIVND (reference sequence). V was pared by 3 bases and J by 7 bases, with 4 bases of the junction left unmatched. The CDR3 loop reads CASSIYDRGEAFF. CDR3 nucleotide sequence: TGTGCCAGTAGTATTTATGACAGGGGTGAAGCTTTCTTT.

As DNA, the CDR3 is TGTGCCAGCAGTGAGGGAGTTTGGTACGAGCAGTACTTC. Protein product: CASSEGVWYEQYF. The chain combines TRBV27 with TRBJ2-7; TRBD2 is a possible D gene (5 bases). V gave up 5 bases and J gave up 4 bases, with 12 bases separating them. CDR1 and CDR2 (germline): MNHEY, SMNVEV (reference sequence). The length of the CDR3 is 13 residues.

The chain is built from TRBV2 and TRBJ2-2; 14 nucleotides match TRBD2. The CDR3 sequence is 17 residues long. Germline assignment: CDR1 SNHLY and CDR2 FYNNEI. The V and J ends lost 1 base and 3 bases, in that order; junction bases with no gene match: 1. In DNA, the CDR3 is TGTGCCAGCAGTGAAGGACTAGCGGGAGGGTACACCGGGGAGCTGTTTTTT. Translating it yields CASSEGLAGGYTGELFF.

The chain has TRBV30 and TRBJ1-5; D uncertain. Trimming pared 0 bases from V and 7 bases from J, leaving 10 bases between. This CDR3 has 13 residues. Germline lookup yields CDR1 GTSNPN and CDR2 SVGIG (reference sequence). CDR3 coding DNA: TGTGCCTGGAGTGTTCGGGGTCACCAGCCCCAGCATTTT. Its protein product is CAWSVRGHQPQHF.

The chain carries TRBV5-5 and TRBJ1-1; D not resolved. V lost 1 base and J 3 bases, leaving 4 bases between the germline ends. The CDR3 is made up of 12 amino acids. Germline lookup yields CDR1 SGHKS and CDR2 YYEKEE (reference sequence). The CDR3 is CASSLFDTEAFF. In nucleotides, the CDR3 is TGTGCCAGCAGCTTGTTCGACACTGAAGCTTTCTTT. Combining the CDR3 with reference TRBV5-5 and TRBJ1-1 gives the whole variable domain DAGVTQSPTHLIKTRGQQVTLRCSPISGHKSVSWYQQVLGQGPQFIFQYYEKEERGRGNFPDRFSARQFPNYSSELNVNALLLGDSALYLCASSLFDTEAFFGQGTRLTVV.

The chain couples TRBV7-9 to TRBJ1-2; D possibly corresponds to TRBD1 (6 bases). CDR3 length: 12 residues. Looked up from germline, CDR1 is SEHNR and CDR2 is FQNEAQ (reference sequence). V lost 7 bases and J 5 bases, leaving 11 bases between the germline ends. The chain's CDR3 is CASTLGGYGYTF. CDR3 in DNA: TGTGCCAGCACCCTAGGGGGTTATGGCTACACCTTC.

This chain uses TRBV19 with TRBJ2-1; TRBD2 matches at 9 bases. The V segment lost 5 bases and the J segment 4 bases; nucleotides outside the gene matches: 18. The CDR3 contains 19 residues. Germline values: CDR1 LNHDA, CDR2 SQIVND (reference sequence). CDR3 sequence reads: CASSAFGGRALGFYNEQFF. The CDR3 nucleotides are TGTGCCAGTAGTGCCTTTGGCGGGAGGGCCTTGGGCTTTTACAATGAGCAGTTCTTC.

This chain links TRBV5-1 with TRBJ2-2; 7 bases align to TRBD1. The CDR3 has 15 amino acids. The ends lost 1 base at V and 4 bases at J; junction bases unmatched: 4. CDR1 is SGHRS and CDR2 is YFSETQ in the germline V gene. The CDR3 DNA follows: TGCGCCAGCAGCTTGTCCAGGGGGAGCACCGGGGAGCTGTTTTTT. As protein: CASSLSRGSTGELFF.

The chain recombines TRBV19 with TRBJ2-1; 11 bases agree with TRBD2. This CDR3 is built from 15 residues. With V trimmed by 4 bases and J by 7 bases, 6 bases remained unmatched. CDR1 and CDR2 from the germline V gene are LNHDA and SQIVND (reference sequence). Written as DNA, the CDR3 is TGTGCCAGTAGTACTCCCACTAGCGGGAGAAATGAGCAGTTCTTC. It specifies CASSTPTSGRNEQFF.

V and J are TRBV5-1 and TRBJ1-1; 7 positions agree with TRBD1. V gave up 0 bases and J gave up 6 bases; unmatched junction bases: 5. Germline-derived CDR1 and CDR2 are SGHRS and YFSETQ. CDR3 size: 14 residues. CDR3 region: CASSLGGQRPEAFF. CDR3 sequence (DNA): TGCGCCAGCAGCTTGGGGGGACAGAGACCTGAAGCTTTCTTT.

The rearrangement links TRBV7-9 to TRBJ2-1, with 9 bases fitting TRBD1. Looked up from germline, CDR1 is SEHNR and CDR2 is FQNEAQ (reference sequence). CDR3 length: 14 residues. The trim removed 5 bases at V and 3 bases at J, leaving 2 bases unmatched. The CDR3: CASSETGGYNEQFF. Here the CDR3 DNA reads TGTGCCAGCAGCGAGACAGGGGGCTACAATGAGCAGTTCTTC.

V and J are TRBV28 and TRBJ2-3, with D perhaps matching TRBD1 (6 bases). V shed 6 bases and J shed 1 base, with 17 bases lying between them. This CDR3 region has 16 residues. The germline CDR1 and CDR2 sequences are MDHEN and SYDVKM. The CDR3 sequence is CASRYTGTSGTDTQYF. CDR3 DNA sequence: TGTGCCAGCAGATACACCGGGACATCTGGCACAGATACGCAGTATTTT.